This TCR beta chain was identified in a study of beta chain features in type 1 diabetes. As to this clone: The antigen remains undetermined.

From germline, CDR1 is SGHNT and CDR2 YYREEE (reference sequence). The CDR3 has 15 residues. V shed 3 bases and J shed 9 bases, with 20 bases lying between them. Overall study findings and caveats: Possible PCR preference for shorter templates applied equally to patients and controls.

The investigators reverse transcribed all of the isolated RNA, so they sequenced expressed TCRB transcripts. This table comes from immunoSEQ multiplex PCR, and its TCRdb copy is limited to in-frame clones, with some not included. The table has around 500,000 clones, over 9.5% seen once. One heparinised blood draw averaging approximately 0.11 L was given by each donor. Sorting based on CD45RO/CCR7/CD25/CD127/CD95/CD27 separated CD4+ naive, central memory, regulatory and stem cell-like memory cells. Populations isolated by sorting all had purity greater than 98%. The specimen sequenced was naive CD4+ T cells from blood. The receptor's source is a woman between 18 and 29 years old in good health. The chain recombines TRBV5-4 with TRBJ2-3; weak D call: TRBD1 (6 bases). The CDR3 sequence is CASSSSSQGLGTQYF. The CDR3 DNA is TGTGCCAGCAGCTCGTCGTCACAGGGTTTAGGCACGCAGTATTTT.